This entry describes one TCR beta chain. What it binds is unknown. This entry comes from a study of cytotoxic CD8 clonotypes in ibrutinib-treated CLL. This table comes from immunoSEQ multiplex PCR, and its TCRdb copy is limited to in-frame clones, with some not included. The repertoire holds roughly 150,000 clones, with 75% to 80% as singletons. The study, taken as a whole, reports: At baseline, clonality was higher than in age-matched healthy donors and correlated with CD8+ counts.

This TCR derives from a human donor with chronic lymphocytic leukemia. Sequenced here: PBMCs, sampled after 24 months of ibrutinib treatment.

CDR3 bases: TGTGCCAGCAGCTTTATTCAGCCCCAGCATTTT. Its translation: CASSFIQPQHF. The chain has TRBV5-8 and TRBJ1-5, with D unclear. Germline V lookup: CDR1 SGHTS, CDR2 YDEGEE. This CDR3 is built from 11 residues. Trimming removed 2 bases from V and 6 bases from J, with 3 bases in between.